The 10 T cell receptor beta chains in this list originate from one sample, sequenced in a study of T cell responses to AZD1222 COVID-19 vaccine. Generated by immunoSEQ multiplex PCR, the TCRdb table keeps only in-frame clones and is missing some. The sample lists about 140,000 clones, 80% to 95% occurring once. Specimen: peripheral blood, collected on day 0 of MenACWY control vaccination. The receptors derive from an adult in good health.

The chain links TRBV27 to TRBJ1-6; unclear D gene. The CDR3 consists of 15 residues. Trimming took off 6 bases at V and 4 bases at J, with 13 bases between the two ends. The germline gives CDR1 MNHEY, CDR2 SMNVEV (reference sequence). Here the CDR3 reads CASSPFQEYNSPLHF. Here the CDR3 DNA reads TGTGCCAGCAGCCCGTTCCAGGAGTATAATTCACCCCTCCACTTT.

This clone showed up just once. This chain joins TRBV13 and TRBJ1-5; a possible D gene is TRBD1 (5 bases). Germline loops: CDR1 PRHDT, CDR2 FYEKMQ (reference sequence). There are 14 residues in the CDR3. V lost 5 bases to trimming and J lost 9 bases, with 17 bases between them. This CDR3 reads CASSIGRGDRPQHF. The CDR3 DNA follows: TGTGCCAGCAGCATCGGACGGGGGGATCGGCCCCAGCATTTT. The whole variable domain, filled in from reference TRBV13 and TRBJ1-5, reads AAGVIQSPRHLIKEKRETATLKCYPIPRHDTVYWYQQGPGQDPQFLISFYEKMQSDKGSIPDRFSAQQFSDYHSELNMSSLELGDSALYFCASSIGRGDRPQHFGDGTRLSIL.

V usage is TRBV19 and J usage is TRBJ1-5; D is ambiguous. Germline CDR1 and CDR2: LNHDA and SQIVND (reference sequence). The CDR3 consists of 14 residues. Trimming shortened V by 3 bases and J by 7 bases, and 13 bases separated the two germline ends. CDR3 amino acids: CASSIGPIPQPQHF. Written as DNA, the CDR3 is TGTGCCAGTAGTATTGGTCCGATTCCCCAGCCCCAGCATTTT. Looking up the rest from reference TRBV19 and TRBJ1-5 gives the full variable domain: DGGITQSPKYLFRKEGQNVTLSCEQNLNHDAMYWYRQDPGQGLRLIYYSQIVNDFQKGDIAEGYSVSREKKESFPLTVTSAQKNPTAFYLCASSIGPIPQPQHFGDGTRLSIL.

CDR3 residues: CASSLDRATGYTF. CDR3 coding DNA: TGTGCCAGCAGCCTCGACAGGGCCACTGGCTACACCTTC. This chain connects TRBV7-3 to TRBJ1-2; the match to TRBD1 covers 7 bases. Germline V CDR1 and CDR2: SGHTA, FQGTGA. The J segment lost 7 bases and the V segment lost 5 bases, leaving 7 bases of the junction unmatched. The CDR3 has 13 amino acids.

V gene TRBV11-2 combines with J gene TRBJ1-6, with D hard to call. The V end lost 0 bases, the J end lost 4 bases, and 16 bases lay between the germline ends. This CDR3 spans 18 amino acids. CDR1 and CDR2 (germline): SGHAT, FQNNGV. The CDR3 DNA reads as TGTGCCAGCAGCTTAGATATAGGGTCCCGAGGATATAATTCACCCCTCCACTTT. Its translation is CASSLDIGSRGYNSPLHF.

This chain uses TRBV15 with TRBJ1-6; D is uncertain. The CDR3 is made up of 17 amino acids. The V gene lost 3 bases and the J gene lost 5 bases, with 17 bases spanning the gap. Germline loops: CDR1 LNHNV, CDR2 YYDKDF (reference sequence). CDR3 nucleotides: TGTGCCACCAGCAGGGAGGGTCTTTACACCGATAATTCACCCCTCCACTTT. Amino acids: CATSREGLYTDNSPLHF.

The chain combines TRBV30 with TRBJ2-1; 10 bases are shared with TRBD2. In germline, CDR1 is GTSNPN, CDR2 SVGIG (reference sequence). V trimming: 4 bases; J trimming: 5 bases; junction bases outside the gene matches: 5. The CDR3 runs to 14 residues. Here the CDR3 DNA reads TGTGCCTGGACTACTAGCGGGGCTCACAATGAGCAGTTCTTC. Amino acid sequence: CAWTTSGAHNEQFF.

V is TRBV6-5 and J is TRBJ2-7; 7 bases fit TRBD2. Trimming removed 6 bases from V and 3 bases from J; junction bases left unmatched: 8. CDR1 MNHEY and CDR2 SVGAGI come from the germline V gene. This CDR3 has 14 residues. As DNA, the CDR3 is TGTGCCAGCAGGGAGCGGGGATCTCGCTACGAGCAGTACTTC. It translates to CASRERGSRYEQYF.

The chain links TRBV15 to TRBJ2-1; TRBD2 aligns across 10 bases. CDR3 length: 16 residues. J gave up 4 bases and V 0 bases, and 3 bases lay outside the gene matches. Germline loops: CDR1 LNHNV, CDR2 YYDKDF (reference sequence). The CDR3 reads CATSRDRLAGYNEQFF. DNA of the CDR3: TGTGCCACCAGCAGAGATAGACTAGCGGGTTACAATGAGCAGTTCTTC.

The rearrangement uses TRBV18 and TRBJ1-1, with 8 bases matching TRBD1. This CDR3 spans 18 amino acids. Germline CDR1 is KGHSH and CDR2 is LQKENI. The junction had 9 bases not matched to a gene; V was cut back by 0 bases and J by 0 bases. CDR3 nucleotide sequence: TGTGCCAGCTCACCACCGAGGACAGGGCGAGGCCTGAACACTGAAGCTTTCTTT. It is translated as CASSPPRTGRGLNTEAFF.